This T cell receptor beta chain was retrieved from a study of blood T cell repertoires in COVID-19. Donors of Cohort 3 who recovered were those that had two negative PCRs, clearance, or symptom resolution. TCRdb's copy holds only in-frame clones and misses some; the assay was immunoSEQ multiplex PCR. The table shows about 140,000 clones, with 75% to 80% occurring only once. Trimming at V came to 3 bases and at J to 8 bases, leaving 6 bases not matched to a gene. This CDR3 is 14 amino acids long. CDR1 and CDR2 from the germline V gene are SGHRS and YFSETQ. This sequence was found in a woman aged 45-65 years who had recovered from COVID-19. The chain has TRBV5-1 and TRBJ1-4; the match to TRBD1 covers 8 bases. The sample consisted of PBMCs or T cells enriched from blood (not recorded which). CDR3 in amino acids: CASSSGQEGEKLFF. Here the CDR3 DNA reads TGCGCCAGCAGCTCGGGACAGGAGGGCGAAAAACTGTTTTTT.